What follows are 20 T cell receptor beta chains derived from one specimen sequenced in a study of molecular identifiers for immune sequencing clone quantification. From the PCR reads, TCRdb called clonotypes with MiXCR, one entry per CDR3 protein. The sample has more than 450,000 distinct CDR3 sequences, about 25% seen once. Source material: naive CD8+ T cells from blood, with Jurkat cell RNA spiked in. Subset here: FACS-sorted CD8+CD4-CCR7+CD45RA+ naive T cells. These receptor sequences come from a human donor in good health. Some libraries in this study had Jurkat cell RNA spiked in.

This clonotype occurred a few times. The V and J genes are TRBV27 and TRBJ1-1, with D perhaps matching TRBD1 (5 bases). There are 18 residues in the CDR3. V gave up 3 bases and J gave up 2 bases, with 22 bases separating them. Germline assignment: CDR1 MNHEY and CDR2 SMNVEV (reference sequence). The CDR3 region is CASSLFKRGEQSNTEAFF. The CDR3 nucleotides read TGTGCCAGCAGTTTGTTTAAAAGGGGCGAACAGAGCAACACTGAAGCTTTCTTT.

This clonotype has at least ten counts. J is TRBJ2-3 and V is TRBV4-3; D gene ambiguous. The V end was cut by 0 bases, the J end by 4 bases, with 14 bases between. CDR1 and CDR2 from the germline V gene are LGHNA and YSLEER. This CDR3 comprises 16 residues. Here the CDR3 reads CASSQEGLLPADTQYF. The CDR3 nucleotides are TGCGCCAGCAGCCAAGAAGGCTTGCTACCCGCAGATACGCAGTATTTT.

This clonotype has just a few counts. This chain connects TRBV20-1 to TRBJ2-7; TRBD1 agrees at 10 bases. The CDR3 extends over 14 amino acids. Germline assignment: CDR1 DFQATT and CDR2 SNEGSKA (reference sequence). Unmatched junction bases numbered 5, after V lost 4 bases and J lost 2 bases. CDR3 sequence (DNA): TGCAGTGCTATCGGACAGGGGGTCCCCTACGAGCAGTACTTC. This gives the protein CSAIGQGVPYEQYF.

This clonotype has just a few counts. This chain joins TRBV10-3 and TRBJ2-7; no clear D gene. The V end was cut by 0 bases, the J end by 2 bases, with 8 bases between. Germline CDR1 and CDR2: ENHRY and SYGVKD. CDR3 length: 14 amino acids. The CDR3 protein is CAISESPGPYEQYF. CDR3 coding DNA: TGTGCCATCAGTGAGTCTCCAGGTCCCTACGAGCAGTACTTC.

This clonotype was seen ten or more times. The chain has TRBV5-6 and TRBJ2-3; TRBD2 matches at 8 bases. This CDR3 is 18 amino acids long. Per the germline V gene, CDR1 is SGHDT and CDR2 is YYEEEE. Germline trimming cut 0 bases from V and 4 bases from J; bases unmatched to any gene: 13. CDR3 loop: CASSLAGLSGSSSDTQYF. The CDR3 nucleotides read TGTGCCAGCAGCTTGGCGGGTTTGAGCGGGAGTTCTTCAGATACGCAGTATTTT.

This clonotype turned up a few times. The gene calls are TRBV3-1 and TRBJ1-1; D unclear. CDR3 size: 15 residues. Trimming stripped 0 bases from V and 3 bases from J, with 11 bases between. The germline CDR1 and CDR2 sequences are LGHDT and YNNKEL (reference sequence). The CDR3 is CASSQDLGTHTEAFF. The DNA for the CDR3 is TGTGCCAGCAGCCAAGATCTCGGCACACACACTGAAGCTTTCTTT.

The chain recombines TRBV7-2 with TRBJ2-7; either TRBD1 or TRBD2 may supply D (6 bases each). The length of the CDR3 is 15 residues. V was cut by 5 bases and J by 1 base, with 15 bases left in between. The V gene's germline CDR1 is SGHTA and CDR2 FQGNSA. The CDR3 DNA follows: TGTGCCAGCAGCCCGCCGACAGGACTATCCTACGAGCAGTACTTC. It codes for CASSPPTGLSYEQYF.

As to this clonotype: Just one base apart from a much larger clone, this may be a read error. DNA of the CDR3: TGCAGCGTTCCTCTACCTTTGGCTAGCGGTCCCAATGAGCAGTTCTTC. Translation gives CSVPLPLASGPNEQFF. The chain has TRBV29-1 and TRBJ2-1; 7 positions match TRBD2. Germline values: CDR1 SQVTM, CDR2 ANQGSEA. V dropped 5 bases and J dropped 6; count of bases not matched to a gene: 16. The CDR3 consists of 16 residues.

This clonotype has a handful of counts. DNA of the CDR3: TGTGCCAGTAGTACGGACCACAGCTTAAATCAGCCCCAGCATTTT. Translating gives CASSTDHSLNQPQHF. This sequence joins TRBV19 and TRBJ1-5; D remains ambiguous. This CDR3 is built from 15 residues. Trimming pared 4 bases from V and 4 bases from J, leaving 14 bases between. Germline V gives CDR1 LNHDA, CDR2 SQIVND (reference sequence). Full variable domain (rest looked up from reference TRBV19 and TRBJ1-5): DGGITQSPKYLFRKEGQNVTLSCEQNLNHDAMYWYRQDPGQGLRLIYYSQIVNDFQKGDIAEGYSVSREKKESFPLTVTSAQKNPTAFYLCASSTDHSLNQPQHFGDGTRLSIL.

CDR3 DNA sequence: TGTGCCAGCAGTTACGCAAACGGGCCTTGGGAGCAGTTCTTC. It specifies CASSYANGPWEQFF. V usage is TRBV6-2 or TRBV6-3 and J usage is TRBJ2-1; D unclear. Germline CDR1 and CDR2: MNHEY and SVGEGT. The V end was cut by 2 bases, the J end by 10 bases, with 15 bases between. The CDR3 spans 14 residues.

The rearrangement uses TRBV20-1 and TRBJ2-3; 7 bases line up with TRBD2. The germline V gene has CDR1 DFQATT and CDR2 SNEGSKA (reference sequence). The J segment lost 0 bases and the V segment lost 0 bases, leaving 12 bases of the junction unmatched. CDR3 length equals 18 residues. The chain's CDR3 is CSARDPLGGRGSTDTQYF. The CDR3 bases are TGCAGTGCTAGAGATCCCCTGGGTGGGCGGGGGAGCACAGATACGCAGTATTTT.

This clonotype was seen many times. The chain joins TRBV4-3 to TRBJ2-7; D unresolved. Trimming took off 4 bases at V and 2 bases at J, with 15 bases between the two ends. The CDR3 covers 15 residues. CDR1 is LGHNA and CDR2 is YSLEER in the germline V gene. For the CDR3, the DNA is TGCGCCAGCAGCCCGACCGGTACAGAGCCCTACGAGCAGTACTTC. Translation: CASSPTGTEPYEQYF.

CDR3 DNA sequence: TGCAGTGCTAGAGAAGCGGGAGATCGCGAGCAGTACTTC. This codes for CSAREAGDREQYF. The rearrangement links TRBV20-1 to TRBJ2-7; 8 nucleotides match TRBD2. Per germline, CDR1 DFQATT and CDR2 SNEGSKA (reference sequence). Trimming removed 0 bases from V and 6 bases from J; junction bases left unmatched: 4. This CDR3 is built from 13 residues.

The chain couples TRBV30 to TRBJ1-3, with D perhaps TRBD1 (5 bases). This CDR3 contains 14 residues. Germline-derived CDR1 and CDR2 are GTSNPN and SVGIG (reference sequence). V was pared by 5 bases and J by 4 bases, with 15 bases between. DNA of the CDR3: TGTGCCTGGGGTATAGGGGCCGCAGGAAACACCATATATTTT. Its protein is CAWGIGAAGNTIYF.

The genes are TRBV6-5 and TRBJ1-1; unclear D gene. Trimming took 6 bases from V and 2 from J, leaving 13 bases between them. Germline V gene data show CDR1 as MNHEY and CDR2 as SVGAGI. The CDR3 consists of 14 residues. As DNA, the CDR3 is TGTGCCAGCAGCCTAAGGAATTTTAACACTGAAGCTTTCTTT. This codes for CASSLRNFNTEAFF.

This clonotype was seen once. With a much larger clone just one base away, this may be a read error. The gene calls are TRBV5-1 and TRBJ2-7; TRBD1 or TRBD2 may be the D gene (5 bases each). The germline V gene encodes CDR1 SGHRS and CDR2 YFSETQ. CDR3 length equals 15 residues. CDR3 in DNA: TGCGCCAGCAGCGTCGGGGCAGGTAACTCCCACGAGCAGTACTTC. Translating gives CASSVGAGNSHEQYF.

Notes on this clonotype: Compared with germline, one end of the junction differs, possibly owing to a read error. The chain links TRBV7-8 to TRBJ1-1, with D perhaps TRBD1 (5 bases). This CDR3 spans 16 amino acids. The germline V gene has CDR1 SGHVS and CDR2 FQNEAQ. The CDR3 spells CARRSLRGELGPDAFF. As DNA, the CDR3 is TGTGCCCGCCGCTCCCTGCGGGGGGAGTTGGGGCCTGACGCTTTCTTT.

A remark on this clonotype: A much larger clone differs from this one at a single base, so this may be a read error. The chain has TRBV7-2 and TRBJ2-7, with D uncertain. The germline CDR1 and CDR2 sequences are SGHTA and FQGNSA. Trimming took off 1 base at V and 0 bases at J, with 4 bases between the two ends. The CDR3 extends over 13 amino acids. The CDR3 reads CASSLVISYEQYF. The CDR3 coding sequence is TGTGCCAGCAGCTTAGTTATCTCCTACGAGCAGTACTTC.

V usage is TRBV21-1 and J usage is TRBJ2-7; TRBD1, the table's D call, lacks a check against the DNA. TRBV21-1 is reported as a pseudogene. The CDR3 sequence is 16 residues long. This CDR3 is CASWRSWDRGPYEQYF. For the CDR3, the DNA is TGTGCCAGCTGGCGGTCGTGGGACAGGGGCCCCTACGAGCAGTACTTC.

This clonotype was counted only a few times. CDR3 region: CASSLSKDSPLHF. CDR3 in DNA: TGTGCCAGCAGTCTGTCGAAAGATTCACCCCTCCACTTT. This chain joins TRBV27 and TRBJ1-6; no reliable D call. Germline-derived CDR1 and CDR2 are MNHEY and SMNVEV (reference sequence). The CDR3 is 13 residues long. Trimming left V 5 bases short and J 8 bases short, with 10 bases between.